The next 2 T cell receptor beta chains were all read from a single sample in a study of identical twins listed by TCRdb under 2016. Libraries were prepared through 5' RACE. Instrument on record: Illumina HiSeq 2000. The public reads were reprocessed in TCRdb via fastp at Q25 and MiXCR, keeping in-frame beta chains. Identical CDR3 protein sequences are pooled into one entry, listed with their most common genes and DNA. The sample table holds around 250,000 distinct CDR3 sequences, of which approximately 8.3% were seen once. 2.5% to 3.5% of the sample lies in the top ten. These data are also associated with another study on yellow fever vaccine responses in identical twins.

The sequenced sample consisted of CD8+ T cells sorted from blood. These receptors were collected from a woman under 30 in good health.

In its sample, this clonotype was seen many times. The CDR3: CAWSVRADNTGELFF. The CDR3 region has the DNA TGTGCCTGGAGTGTACGGGCCGATAACACCGGGGAGCTGTTTTTT. V gene TRBV30 combines with J gene TRBJ2-2; unclear D gene. The germline V gene encodes CDR1 GTSNPN and CDR2 SVGIG (reference sequence). V lost 0 bases, J lost 2 bases, and 10 bases lay in between. The CDR3 has 15 amino acids. The full variable domain, rest sourced from reference TRBV30 and TRBJ2-2, is SQTIHQWPATLVQPVGSPLSLECTVEGTSNPNLYWYRQAAGRGLQLLFYSVGIGQISSEVPQNLSASRPQDRQFILSSKKLLLSDSGFYLCAWSVRADNTGELFFGEGSRLTVL.

A few counts support this clonotype. This chain links TRBV29-1 with TRBJ1-1; TRBD1 is a possible D gene (6 bases). The CDR3 contains 15 residues. V was trimmed by 0 bases and J by 4 bases, leaving 15 bases between them. Germline V gives CDR1 SQVTM, CDR2 ANQGSEA. CDR3 DNA sequence: TGCAGCGTTGAAGATTACAGGGTTAGGGGCACTGAAGCTTTCTTT. It codes for CSVEDYRVRGTEAFF.